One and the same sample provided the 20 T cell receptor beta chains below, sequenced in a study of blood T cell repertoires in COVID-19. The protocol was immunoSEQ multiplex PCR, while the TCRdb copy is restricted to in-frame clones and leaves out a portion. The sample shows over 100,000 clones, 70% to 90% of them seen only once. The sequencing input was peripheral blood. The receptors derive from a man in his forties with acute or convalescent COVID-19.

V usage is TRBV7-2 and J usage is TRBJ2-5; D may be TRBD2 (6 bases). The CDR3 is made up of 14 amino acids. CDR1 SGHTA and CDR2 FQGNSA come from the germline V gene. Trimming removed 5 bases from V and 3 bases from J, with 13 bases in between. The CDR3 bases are TGTGCCAGCAGCGTAGAGCGGGTCGAAGAGACCCAGTACTTC. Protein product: CASSVERVEETQYF.

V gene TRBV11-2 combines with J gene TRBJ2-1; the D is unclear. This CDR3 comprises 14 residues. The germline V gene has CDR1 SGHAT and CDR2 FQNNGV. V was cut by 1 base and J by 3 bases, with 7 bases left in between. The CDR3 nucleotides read TGTGCCAGCAGCTTAGTACAGAACTACAATGAGCAGTTCTTC. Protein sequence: CASSLVQNYNEQFF.

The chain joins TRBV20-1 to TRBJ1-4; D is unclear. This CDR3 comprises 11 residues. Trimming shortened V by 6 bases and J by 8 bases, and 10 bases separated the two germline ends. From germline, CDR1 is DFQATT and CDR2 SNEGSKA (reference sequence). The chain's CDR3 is CSARNVEKLFF. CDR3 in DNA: TGCAGTGCCAGGAATGTCGAAAAACTGTTTTTT.

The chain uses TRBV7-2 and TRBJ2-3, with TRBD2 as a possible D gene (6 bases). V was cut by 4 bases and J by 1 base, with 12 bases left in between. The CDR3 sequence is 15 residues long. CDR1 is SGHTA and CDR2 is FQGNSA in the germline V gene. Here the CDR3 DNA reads TGTGCCAGCAGCTGGACCGGGACTGGCACAGATACGCAGTATTTT. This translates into CASSWTGTGTDTQYF.

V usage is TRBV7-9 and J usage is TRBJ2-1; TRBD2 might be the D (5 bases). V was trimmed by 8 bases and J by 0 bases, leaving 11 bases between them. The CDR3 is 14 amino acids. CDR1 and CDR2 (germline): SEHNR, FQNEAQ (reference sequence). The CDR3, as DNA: TGTGCCAGCGGATCTACTAGCTCCTACAATGAGCAGTTCTTC. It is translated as CASGSTSSYNEQFF.

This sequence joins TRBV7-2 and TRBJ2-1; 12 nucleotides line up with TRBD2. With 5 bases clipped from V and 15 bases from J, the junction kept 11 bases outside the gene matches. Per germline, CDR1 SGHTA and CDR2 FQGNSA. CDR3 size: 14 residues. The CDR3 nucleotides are TGTGCCAGCAGCCCGAGACTAGCGGGGGAAAGTTTGTTCTTC. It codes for CASSPRLAGESLFF.

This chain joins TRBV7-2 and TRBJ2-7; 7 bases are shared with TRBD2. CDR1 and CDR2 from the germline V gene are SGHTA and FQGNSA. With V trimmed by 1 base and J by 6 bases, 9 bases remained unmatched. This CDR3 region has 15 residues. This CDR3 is CASSLETAGEREQYF. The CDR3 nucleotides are TGTGCCAGCAGCTTAGAAACGGCGGGAGAACGCGAGCAGTACTTC.

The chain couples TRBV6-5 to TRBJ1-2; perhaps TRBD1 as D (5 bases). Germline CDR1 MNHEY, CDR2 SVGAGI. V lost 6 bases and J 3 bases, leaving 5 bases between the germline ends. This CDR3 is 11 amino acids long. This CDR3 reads CASSRDYGYTF. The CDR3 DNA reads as TGTGCCAGCAGCAGGGACTATGGCTACACCTTC.

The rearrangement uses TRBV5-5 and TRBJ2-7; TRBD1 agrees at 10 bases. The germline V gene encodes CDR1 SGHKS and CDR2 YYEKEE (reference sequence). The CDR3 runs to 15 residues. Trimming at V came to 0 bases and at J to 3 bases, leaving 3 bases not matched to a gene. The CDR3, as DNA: TGTGCCAGCAGCTTGGCCGGGACAGGGGTCTACGAGCAGTACTTC. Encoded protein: CASSLAGTGVYEQYF.

This CDR3 reads CASSQGGGYGYTF. The CDR3 bases are TGTGCCAGCAGCCAAGGGGGCGGCTATGGCTACACCTTC. This chain links TRBV14 with TRBJ1-2; possibly TRBD1 for D (5 bases). The CDR3 length is 13 residues. V was pared by 1 base and J by 4 bases, with 7 bases between. CDR1 and CDR2 (germline): SGHDN, FVKESK.

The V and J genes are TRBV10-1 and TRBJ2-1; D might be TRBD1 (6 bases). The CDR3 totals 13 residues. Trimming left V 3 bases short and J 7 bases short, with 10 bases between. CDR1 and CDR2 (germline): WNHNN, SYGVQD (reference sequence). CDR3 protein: CASSEQGRNEQFF. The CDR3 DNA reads TGCGCCAGCAGTGAACAGGGAAGGAATGAGCAGTTCTTC.

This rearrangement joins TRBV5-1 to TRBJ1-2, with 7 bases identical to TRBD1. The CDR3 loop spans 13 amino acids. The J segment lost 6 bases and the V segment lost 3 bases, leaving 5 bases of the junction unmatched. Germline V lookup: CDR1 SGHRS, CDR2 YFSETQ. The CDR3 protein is CASSSETGNGYTF. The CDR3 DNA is TGCGCCAGCAGCTCGGAGACAGGGAATGGCTACACCTTC.

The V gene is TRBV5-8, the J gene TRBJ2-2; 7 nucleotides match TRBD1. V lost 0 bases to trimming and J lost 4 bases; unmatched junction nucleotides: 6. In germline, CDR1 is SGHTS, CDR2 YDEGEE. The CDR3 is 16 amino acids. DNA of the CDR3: TGTGCCAGCAGCTTGGATCCTAGGGGGCGCACCGGGGAGCTGTTTTTT. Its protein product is CASSLDPRGRTGELFF.

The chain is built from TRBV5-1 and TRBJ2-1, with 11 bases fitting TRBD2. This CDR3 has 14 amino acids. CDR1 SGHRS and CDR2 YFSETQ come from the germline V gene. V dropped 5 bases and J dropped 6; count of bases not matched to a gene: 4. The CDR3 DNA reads TGCGCCAGCAGAACAGGGACTAGCGGCAATGAGCAGTTCTTC. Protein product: CASRTGTSGNEQFF.

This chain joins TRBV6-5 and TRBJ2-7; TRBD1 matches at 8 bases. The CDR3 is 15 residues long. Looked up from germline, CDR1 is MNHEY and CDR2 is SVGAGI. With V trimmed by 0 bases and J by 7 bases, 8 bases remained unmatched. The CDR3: CASSYSTGARGEQYF. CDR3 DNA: TGTGCCAGCAGTTACTCGACAGGGGCGAGGGGTGAGCAGTACTTC.

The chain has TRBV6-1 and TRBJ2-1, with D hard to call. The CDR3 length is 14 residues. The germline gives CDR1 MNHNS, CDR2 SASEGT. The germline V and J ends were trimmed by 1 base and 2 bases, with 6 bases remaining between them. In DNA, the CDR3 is TGTGCCAGCAGTGAAGGGCTAGCCTACAATGAGCAGTTCTTC. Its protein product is CASSEGLAYNEQFF.

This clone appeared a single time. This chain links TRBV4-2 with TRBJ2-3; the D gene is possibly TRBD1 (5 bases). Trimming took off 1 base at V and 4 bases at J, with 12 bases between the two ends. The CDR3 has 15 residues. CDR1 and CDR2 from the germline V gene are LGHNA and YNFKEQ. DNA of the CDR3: TGTGCCAGCAGCCAAGCCGAGCAGGGCTCAGATACGCAGTATTTT. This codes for CASSQAEQGSDTQYF.

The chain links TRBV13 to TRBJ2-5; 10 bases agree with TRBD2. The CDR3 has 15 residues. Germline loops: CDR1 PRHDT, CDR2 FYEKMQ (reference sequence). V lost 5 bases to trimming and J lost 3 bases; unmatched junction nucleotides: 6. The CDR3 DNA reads TGTGCCAGCAGCCTAGCGGGAGAAGGTAAAGAGACCCAGTACTTC. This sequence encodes CASSLAGEGKETQYF.

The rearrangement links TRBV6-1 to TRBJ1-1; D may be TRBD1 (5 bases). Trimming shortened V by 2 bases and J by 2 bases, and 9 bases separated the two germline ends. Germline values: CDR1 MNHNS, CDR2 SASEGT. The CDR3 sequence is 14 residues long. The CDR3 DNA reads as TGTGCCAGCAGTGAATATCAGGGAAACACTGAAGCTTTCTTT. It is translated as CASSEYQGNTEAFF.

The CDR3 DNA reads TGTGCCAGCAGCTTGTCGGCGGGAGCAAACAATGAGCAGTTCTTC. Protein: CASSLSAGANNEQFF. This sequence joins TRBV11-3 and TRBJ2-1; TRBD2 aligns across 7 bases. CDR3 length equals 15 residues. After removal of 3 bases from V and 5 bases from J, the junction contained 7 bases not matched to a gene. Looked up from germline, CDR1 is SGHNT and CDR2 is YENEEA.